Below are 8 T cell receptor beta chains sequenced from a single sample in a study of siplizumab effects on memory and regulatory T cells. Sequencing used immunoSEQ multiplex PCR; TCRdb keeps in-frame clones, though not all of them. The profile shows approximately 100,000 clones, roughly 92% of them singletons. Sample: Tregs sorted from blood. The receptors were gathered from a human donor in good health.

The genes are TRBV5-1 and TRBJ2-2, with 11 bases that match TRBD1. CDR1 and CDR2 (germline): SGHRS, YFSETQ. The V gene end was trimmed by 0 bases and the J gene end by 6 bases; junction bases not matched to a gene: 1. This CDR3 comprises 15 residues. The CDR3 region has the DNA TGCGCCAGCAGCTTGGAGGGACAGGGGGCCGGGGAGCTGTTTTTT. Translation gives CASSLEGQGAGELFF.

This clone was observed once. The chain combines TRBV2 with TRBJ2-5, with 10 bases aligning to TRBD2. With 2 bases clipped from V and 4 bases from J, the junction kept 4 bases outside the gene matches. The CDR3 consists of 15 residues. Germline CDR1 reads SNHLY; CDR2 reads FYNNEI. CDR3 loop: CASSERLAGAETQYF. CDR3 nucleotides: TGTGCCAGCAGTGAACGGCTAGCGGGAGCAGAGACCCAGTACTTC.

The gene calls are TRBV4-1 and TRBJ1-4; D unresolved. From germline, CDR1 is MGHRA and CDR2 YSYEKL. V lost 4 bases and J lost 2, with 11 bases in between. This CDR3 region has 15 residues. In DNA, the CDR3 is TGCGCCAGCAGCCTCTCCGTGGGGACTAATGAAAAACTGTTTTTT. Translated: CASSLSVGTNEKLFF.

The gene calls are TRBV5-8 and TRBJ2-3; 8 bases agree with TRBD1. Germline V gene data show CDR1 as SGHTS and CDR2 as YDEGEE. V trimming: 2 bases; J trimming: 4 bases; junction bases outside the gene matches: 6. The CDR3 length is 15 residues. This chain's CDR3 is CASSFQGAIADTQYF. DNA of the CDR3: TGTGCCAGCAGCTTTCAGGGGGCTATCGCAGATACGCAGTATTTT.

This clone was counted between two and nine times. The chain has TRBV6-1 and TRBJ1-5, with no clear D. The V end lost 10 bases, the J end lost 4 bases, and 5 bases lay between the germline ends. Germline assignment: CDR1 MNHNS and CDR2 SASEGT. The CDR3 spans 10 residues. This CDR3 reads CATQNQPQHF. The CDR3 DNA reads TGTGCCACTCAAAATCAGCCCCAGCATTTT.

This sequence joins TRBV28 and TRBJ2-4; D remains unclear. In germline, CDR1 is MDHEN, CDR2 SYDVKM. The CDR3 contains 14 residues. With 4 bases removed from V and 8 bases from J, the gap between germline ends came to 15 bases. CDR3 nucleotides: TGTGCCAGCAGTTCCGGACCCATAGGGTACATTCAGTACTTC. It translates to CASSSGPIGYIQYF. Full variable domain (remainder filled in from reference TRBV28 and TRBJ2-4): DVKVTQSSRYLVKRTGEKVFLECVQDMDHENMFWYRQDPGLGLRLIYFSYDVKMKEKGDIPEGYSVSREKKERFSLILESASTNQTSMYLCASSSGPIGYIQYFGAGTRLSVL.

This clone occurred once. The rearrangement links TRBV2 to TRBJ1-5, with D hard to call. Trimming took off 6 bases at V and 7 bases at J, with 16 bases between the two ends. Germline loops: CDR1 SNHLY, CDR2 FYNNEI. The CDR3 is 14 amino acids. The CDR3 sequence: CASSPFGFEQPQHF. Written as DNA, the CDR3 is TGTGCCAGCAGCCCGTTTGGATTCGAACAGCCCCAGCATTTT.

The chain uses TRBV19 and TRBJ2-5; a possible D gene is TRBD2 (6 bases). The CDR3 has 14 residues. Trimming took 2 bases from V and 5 from J, leaving 12 bases between them. Germline assignment: CDR1 LNHDA and CDR2 SQIVND (reference sequence). CDR3 sequence reads: CASSILTGVETQYF. The CDR3 DNA sequence: TGTGCCAGTAGTATACTAACGGGGGTGGAGACCCAGTACTTC.